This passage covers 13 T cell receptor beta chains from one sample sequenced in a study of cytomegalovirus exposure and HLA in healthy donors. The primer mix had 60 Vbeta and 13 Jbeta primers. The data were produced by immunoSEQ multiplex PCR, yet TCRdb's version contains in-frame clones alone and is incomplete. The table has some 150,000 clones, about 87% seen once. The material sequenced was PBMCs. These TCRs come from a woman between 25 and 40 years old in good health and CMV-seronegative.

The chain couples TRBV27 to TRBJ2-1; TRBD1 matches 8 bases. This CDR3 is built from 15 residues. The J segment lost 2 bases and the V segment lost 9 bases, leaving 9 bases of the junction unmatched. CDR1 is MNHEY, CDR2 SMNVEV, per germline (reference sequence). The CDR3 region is CASSPGTGPYNEQFF. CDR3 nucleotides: TGTGCCAGTTCCCCCGGGACAGGACCCTACAATGAGCAGTTCTTC.

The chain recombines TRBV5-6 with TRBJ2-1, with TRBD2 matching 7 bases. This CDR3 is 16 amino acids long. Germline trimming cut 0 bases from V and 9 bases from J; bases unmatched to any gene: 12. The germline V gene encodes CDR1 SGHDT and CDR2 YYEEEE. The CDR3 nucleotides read TGTGCCAGCAGCTTGGTCCAGCGGGGCGGGTACGCTGAGCAGTTCTTC. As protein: CASSLVQRGGYAEQFF.

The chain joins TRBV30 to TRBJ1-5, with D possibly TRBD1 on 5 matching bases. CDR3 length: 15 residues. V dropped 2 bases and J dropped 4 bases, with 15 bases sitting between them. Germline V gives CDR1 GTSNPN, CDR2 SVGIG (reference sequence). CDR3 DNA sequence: TGTGCCTGGAGTTCATGGGGCAGGGTGAATCAGCCCCAGCATTTT. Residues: CAWSSWGRVNQPQHF.

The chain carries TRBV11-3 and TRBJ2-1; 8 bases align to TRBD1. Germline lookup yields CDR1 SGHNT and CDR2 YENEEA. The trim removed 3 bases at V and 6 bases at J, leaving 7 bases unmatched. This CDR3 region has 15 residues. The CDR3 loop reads CASSFDGQGFNEQFF. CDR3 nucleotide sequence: TGTGCCAGCAGCTTTGACGGACAGGGCTTCAATGAGCAGTTCTTC.

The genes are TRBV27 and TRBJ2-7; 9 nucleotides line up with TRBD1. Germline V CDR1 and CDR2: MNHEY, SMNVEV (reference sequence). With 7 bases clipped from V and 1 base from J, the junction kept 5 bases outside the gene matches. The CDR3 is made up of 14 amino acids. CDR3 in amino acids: CASKLGTGSYEQYF. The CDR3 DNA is TGTGCCAGCAAGCTCGGGACAGGGTCCTACGAGCAGTACTTC.

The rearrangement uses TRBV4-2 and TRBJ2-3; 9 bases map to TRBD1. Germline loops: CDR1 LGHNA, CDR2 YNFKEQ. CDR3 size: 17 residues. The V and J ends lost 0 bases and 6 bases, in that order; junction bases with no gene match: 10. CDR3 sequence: CASSQEQPGQGSDTQYF. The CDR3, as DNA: TGTGCCAGCAGCCAAGAACAACCGGGACAGGGCAGTGATACGCAGTATTTT.

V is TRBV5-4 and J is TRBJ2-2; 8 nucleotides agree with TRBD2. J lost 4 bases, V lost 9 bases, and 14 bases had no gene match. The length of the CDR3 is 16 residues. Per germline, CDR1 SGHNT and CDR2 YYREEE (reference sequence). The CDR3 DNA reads TGTGCCACAGGACGGAACCAGCGGGAGAGCACCGGGGAGCTGTTTTTT. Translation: CATGRNQRESTGELFF. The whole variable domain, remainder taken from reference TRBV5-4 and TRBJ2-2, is ETGVTQSPTHLIKTRGQQVTLRCSSQSGHNTVSWYQQALGQGPQFIFQYYREEENGRGNFPPRFSGLQFPNYSSELNVNALELDDSALYLCATGRNQRESTGELFFGEGSRLTVL.

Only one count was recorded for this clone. In nucleotides, the CDR3 is TGTGCCAGCAGCTTGGCGTTCGGGGGGAACGGGAACACTGAAGCTTTCTTT. Translating it yields CASSLAFGGNGNTEAFF. This chain joins TRBV5-4 and TRBJ1-1, with D tentatively TRBD1 (5 bases). The CDR3 loop spans 17 amino acids. V gave up 0 bases and J gave up 1 base, with 16 bases separating them. The germline gives CDR1 SGHNT, CDR2 YYREEE (reference sequence).

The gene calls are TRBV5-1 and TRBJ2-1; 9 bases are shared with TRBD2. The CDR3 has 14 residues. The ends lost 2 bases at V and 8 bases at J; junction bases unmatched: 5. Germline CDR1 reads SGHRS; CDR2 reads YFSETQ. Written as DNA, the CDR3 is TGCGCCAGCAGCTTATGGCTAGCGGGGTATGAGCAGTTCTTC. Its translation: CASSLWLAGYEQFF.

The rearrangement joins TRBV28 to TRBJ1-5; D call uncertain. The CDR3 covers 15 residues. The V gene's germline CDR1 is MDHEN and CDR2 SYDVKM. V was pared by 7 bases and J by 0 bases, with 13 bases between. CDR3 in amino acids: CASKVGVNSNQPQHF. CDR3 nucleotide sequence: TGTGCCAGCAAAGTGGGAGTAAATAGCAATCAGCCCCAGCATTTT.

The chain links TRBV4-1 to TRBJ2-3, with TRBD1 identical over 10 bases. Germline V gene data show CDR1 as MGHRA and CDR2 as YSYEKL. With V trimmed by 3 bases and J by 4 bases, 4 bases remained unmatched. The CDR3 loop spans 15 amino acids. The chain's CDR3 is CASSQVGTGADTQYF. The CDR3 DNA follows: TGCGCCAGCAGCCAGGTGGGGACAGGGGCAGATACGCAGTATTTT.

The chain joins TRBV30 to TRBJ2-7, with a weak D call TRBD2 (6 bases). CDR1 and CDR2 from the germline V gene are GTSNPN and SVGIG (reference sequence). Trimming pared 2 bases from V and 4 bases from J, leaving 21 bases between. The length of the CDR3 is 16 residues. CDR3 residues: CAWSNAGLDGGYEQYF. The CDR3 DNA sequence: TGTGCCTGGAGTAACGCCGGACTCGACGGGGGATACGAGCAGTACTTC.

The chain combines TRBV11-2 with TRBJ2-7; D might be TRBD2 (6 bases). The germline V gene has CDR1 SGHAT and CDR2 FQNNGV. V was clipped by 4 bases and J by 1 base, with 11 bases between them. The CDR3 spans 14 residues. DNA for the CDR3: TGTGCCAGCAGCTGGGGTCGGGGGTCCTACGAGCAGTACTTC. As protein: CASSWGRGSYEQYF.